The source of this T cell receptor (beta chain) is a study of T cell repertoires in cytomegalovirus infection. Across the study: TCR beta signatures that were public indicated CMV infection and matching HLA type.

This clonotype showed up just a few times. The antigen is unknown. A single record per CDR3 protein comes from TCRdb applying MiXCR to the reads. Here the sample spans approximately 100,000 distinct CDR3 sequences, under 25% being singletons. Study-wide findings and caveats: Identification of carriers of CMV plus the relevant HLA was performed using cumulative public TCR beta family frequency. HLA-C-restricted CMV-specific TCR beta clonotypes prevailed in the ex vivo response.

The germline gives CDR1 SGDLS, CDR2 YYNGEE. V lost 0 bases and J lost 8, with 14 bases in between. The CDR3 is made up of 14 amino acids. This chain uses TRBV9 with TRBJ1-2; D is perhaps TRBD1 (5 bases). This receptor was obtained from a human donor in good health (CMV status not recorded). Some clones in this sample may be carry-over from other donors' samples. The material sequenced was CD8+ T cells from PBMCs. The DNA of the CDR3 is TGTGCCAGCAGCGTAGAGGAAGGGGTTTTGGGCTACACCTTC. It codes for CASSVEEGVLGYTF. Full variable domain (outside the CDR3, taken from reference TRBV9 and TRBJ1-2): DSGVTQTPKHLITATGQRVTLRCSPRSGDLSVYWYQQSLDQGLQFLIQYYNGEERAKGNILERFSAQQFPDLHSELNLSSLELGDSALYFCASSVEEGVLGYTFGSGTRLTVV.